This entry concerns a single T cell receptor beta chain. These data are taken from a study of blood T cell repertoires in COVID-19. Whole-study context: Specimens from acute and convalescent COVID-19 originated in the United States, Italy and Spain. The cDNA or gDNA used as material had been derived from T cells, B-cell-depleted T cells, or PBMCs.

Produced via immunoSEQ multiplex PCR; TCRdb's table is partial and in-frame only. In the table there are some 320,000 clones, more than 75% of which are singletons. Cohorts were determined from participant-reported clinical history. V lost 1 base and J lost 4, with 8 bases in between. The CDR3 sequence is 14 residues long. The V gene's germline CDR1 is SGHAT and CDR2 FQNNGV. The specimen was PBMCs or T cells enriched from blood (not recorded which). The rearrangement uses TRBV11-2 and TRBJ1-5, with a tentative D call TRBD1 (6 bases). The receptor's source is a man between 60 and 75 years old who had recovered from COVID-19. CDR3 coding DNA: TGTGCCAGCAGCTTAGGGACAGCTAATCAGCCCCAGCATTTT. Amino acids: CASSLGTANQPQHF.